The clone carrying this T cell receptor (beta chain) ranks as medium-sized. What it binds is unknown. The data derive from a study of HIV-infected patients and healthy controls. Germline CDR1 reads LNHDA; CDR2 reads SQIVND (reference sequence). The CDR3 contains 17 residues. The germline V and J ends were trimmed by 6 bases and 2 bases, with 20 bases remaining between them. Reverse transcription used around 540 ng RNA and constant-region primers for alpha and beta. Alpha and beta chain libraries were made separately by chain-specific third strand synthesis with multiplexing indices. TCRdb recomputed calls from the 5' RACE reads with MiXCR, one row per CDR3 protein. The sample holds about 4,200 distinct CDR3 sequences; approximately 8.3% are singletons and the top ten take approximately 40%. Study-level findings and limits: Size-matched repertoire data failed to replicate the apparent Gini index recovery after therapy in HIV-infected patients.

Antiretroviral therapy had run roughly three months, about 14 weeks, before follow-up blood collection. The repertoire came from unfractionated whole blood and reflected all unsorted peripheral T cells. Enrollment excluded donors with tumors, hepatitis B or C, or recent vaccination. The chain has TRBV19 and TRBJ2-1, with a tentative D call TRBD2 (5 bases). Sequences were derived from blood, sampled during antiretroviral therapy. The sequence was collected from an adult with HIV infection. In nucleotides, the CDR3 is TGTGCCAGTAGCCACTCCGGAAGCGGCGGAACCTACAATGAGCAGTTCTTC. It specifies CASSHSGSGGTYNEQFF.